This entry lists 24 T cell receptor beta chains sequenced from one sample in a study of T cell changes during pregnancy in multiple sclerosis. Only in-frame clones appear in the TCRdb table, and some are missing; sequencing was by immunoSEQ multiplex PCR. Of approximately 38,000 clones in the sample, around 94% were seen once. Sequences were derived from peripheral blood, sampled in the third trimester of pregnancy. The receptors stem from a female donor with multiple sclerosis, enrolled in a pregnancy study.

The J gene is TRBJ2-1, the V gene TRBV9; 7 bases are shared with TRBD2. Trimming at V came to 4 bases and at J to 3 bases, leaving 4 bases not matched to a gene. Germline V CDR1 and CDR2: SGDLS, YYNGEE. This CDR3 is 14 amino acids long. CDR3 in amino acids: CASSSRTSYNEQFF. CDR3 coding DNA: TGTGCCAGCAGCTCCCGGACTAGCTACAATGAGCAGTTCTTC.

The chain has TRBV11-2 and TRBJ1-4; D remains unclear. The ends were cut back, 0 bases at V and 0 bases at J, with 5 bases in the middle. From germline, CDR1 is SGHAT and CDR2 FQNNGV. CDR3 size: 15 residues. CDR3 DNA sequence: TGTGCCAGCAGCTTAGAATTTACAACTAATGAAAAACTGTTTTTT. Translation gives CASSLEFTTNEKLFF.

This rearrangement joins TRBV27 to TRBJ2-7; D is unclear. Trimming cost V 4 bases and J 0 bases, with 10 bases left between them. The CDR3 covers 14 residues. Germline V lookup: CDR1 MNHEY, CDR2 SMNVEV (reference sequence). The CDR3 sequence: CASSSMPDSYEQYF. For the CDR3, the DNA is TGTGCCAGCAGTTCCATGCCAGACTCCTACGAGCAGTACTTC.

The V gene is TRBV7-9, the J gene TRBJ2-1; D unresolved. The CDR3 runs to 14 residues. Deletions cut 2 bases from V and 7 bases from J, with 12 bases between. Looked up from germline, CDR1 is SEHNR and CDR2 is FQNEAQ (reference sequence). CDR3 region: CASSLSERGNEQFF. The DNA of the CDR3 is TGTGCCAGCAGCTTATCGGAGCGTGGAAATGAGCAGTTCTTC.

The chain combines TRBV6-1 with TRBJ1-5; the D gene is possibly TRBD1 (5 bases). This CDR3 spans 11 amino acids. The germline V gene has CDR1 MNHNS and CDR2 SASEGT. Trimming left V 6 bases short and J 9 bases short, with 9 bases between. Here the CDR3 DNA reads TGTGCCAGCAGGGGTCAGGGGCCCCAGCATTTT. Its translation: CASRGQGPQHF.

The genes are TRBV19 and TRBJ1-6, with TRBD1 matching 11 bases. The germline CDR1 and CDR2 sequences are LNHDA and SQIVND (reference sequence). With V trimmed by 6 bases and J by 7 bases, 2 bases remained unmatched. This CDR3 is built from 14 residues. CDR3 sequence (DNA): TGTGCCAGTAGGGGGACAGGGGGGAATTCACCCCTCCACTTT. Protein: CASRGTGGNSPLHF.

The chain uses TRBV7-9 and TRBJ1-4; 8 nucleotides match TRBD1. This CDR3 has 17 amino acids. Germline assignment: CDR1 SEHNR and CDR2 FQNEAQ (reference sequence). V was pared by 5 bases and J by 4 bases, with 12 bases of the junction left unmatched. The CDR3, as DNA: TGTGCCAGCAGCCCCGGACAGGGAGGATCCAATAATGAAAAACTGTTTTTT. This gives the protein CASSPGQGGSNNEKLFF.

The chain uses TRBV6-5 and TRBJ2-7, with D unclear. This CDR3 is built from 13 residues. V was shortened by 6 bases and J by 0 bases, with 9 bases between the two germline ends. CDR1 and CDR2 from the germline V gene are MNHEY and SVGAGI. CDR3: CASRRQASYEQYF. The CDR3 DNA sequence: TGTGCCAGCAGACGGCAGGCCTCCTACGAGCAGTACTTC.

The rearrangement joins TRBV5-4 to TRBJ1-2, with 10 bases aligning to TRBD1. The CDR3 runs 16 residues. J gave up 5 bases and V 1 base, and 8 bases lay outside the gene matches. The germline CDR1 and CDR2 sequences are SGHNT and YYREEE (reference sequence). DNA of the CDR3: TGTGCCAGCAGCTTGACGGGGGCGGGACAGGGGTATGGCTACACCTTC. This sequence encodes CASSLTGAGQGYGYTF.

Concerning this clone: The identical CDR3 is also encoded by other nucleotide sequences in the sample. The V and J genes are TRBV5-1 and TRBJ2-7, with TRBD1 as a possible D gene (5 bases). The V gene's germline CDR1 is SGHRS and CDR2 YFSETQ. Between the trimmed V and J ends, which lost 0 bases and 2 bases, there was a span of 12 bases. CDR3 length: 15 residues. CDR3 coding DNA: TGCGCCAGCAGCTTGGAGCAGGGAATGACCTACGAGCAGTACTTC. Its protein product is CASSLEQGMTYEQYF.

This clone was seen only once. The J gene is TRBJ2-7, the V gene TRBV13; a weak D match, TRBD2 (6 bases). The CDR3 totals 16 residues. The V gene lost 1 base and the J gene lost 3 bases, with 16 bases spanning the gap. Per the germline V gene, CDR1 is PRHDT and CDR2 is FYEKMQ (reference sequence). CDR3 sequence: CASSLVGGRINYEQYF. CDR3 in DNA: TGTGCCAGCAGCTTAGTCGGTGGGAGGATTAACTACGAGCAGTACTTC.

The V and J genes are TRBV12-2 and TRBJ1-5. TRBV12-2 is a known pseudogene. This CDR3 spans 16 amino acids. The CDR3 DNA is TGTGCAAGTCGCTTAGTGCGGTCTGAATCCAATCAGCCCCAGCATTTT. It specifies CASRLVRSESNQPQHF.

The CDR3: CASSPELNAISTDTQYF. For the CDR3, the DNA is TGTGCCAGCTCACCGGAGCTAAACGCGATAAGCACAGATACGCAGTATTTT. V is TRBV18 and J is TRBJ2-3; the D is unclear. Germline V gene data show CDR1 as KGHSH and CDR2 as LQKENI. The V and J ends lost 3 bases and 0 bases respectively, with 16 bases between them. The CDR3 covers 17 residues.

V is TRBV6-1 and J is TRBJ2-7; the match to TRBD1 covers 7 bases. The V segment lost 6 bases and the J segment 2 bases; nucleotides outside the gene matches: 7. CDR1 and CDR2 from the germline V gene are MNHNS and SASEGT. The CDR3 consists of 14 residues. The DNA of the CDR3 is TGTGCCAGCAGGACAGGGACGGGAACCTACGAGCAGTACTTC. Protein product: CASRTGTGTYEQYF.

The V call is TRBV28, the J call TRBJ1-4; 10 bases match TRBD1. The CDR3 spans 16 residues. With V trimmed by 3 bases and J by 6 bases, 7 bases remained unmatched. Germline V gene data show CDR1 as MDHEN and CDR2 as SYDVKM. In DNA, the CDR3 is TGTGCCAGCAGTTTTTCGACAGGGGGCGCAGATGAAAAACTGTTTTTT. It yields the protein CASSFSTGGADEKLFF. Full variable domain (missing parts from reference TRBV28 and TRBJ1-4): DVKVTQSSRYLVKRTGEKVFLECVQDMDHENMFWYRQDPGLGLRLIYFSYDVKMKEKGDIPEGYSVSREKKERFSLILESASTNQTSMYLCASSFSTGGADEKLFFGSGTQLSVL.

In nucleotides, the CDR3 is TGTGCCAGCAGCGCTAGCGGGATAAACTACGAGCAGTACTTC. This sequence encodes CASSASGINYEQYF. The genes are TRBV9 and TRBJ2-7; 9 nucleotides align to TRBD2. The V and J ends lost 3 bases and 3 bases, in that order; junction bases with no gene match: 4. Per the germline V gene, CDR1 is SGDLS and CDR2 is YYNGEE. The CDR3 runs 14 residues.

CDR3 residues: CASSPAGGLEQYF. CDR3 nucleotides: TGTGCCAGCAGTCCAGCGGGAGGGCTCGAGCAGTACTTC. This chain uses TRBV6-1 with TRBJ2-7; 10 positions match TRBD2. Trimming took 5 bases from V and 6 from J; bases not matched to a gene: 4. The CDR3 has 13 amino acids. Germline assignment: CDR1 MNHNS and CDR2 SASEGT.

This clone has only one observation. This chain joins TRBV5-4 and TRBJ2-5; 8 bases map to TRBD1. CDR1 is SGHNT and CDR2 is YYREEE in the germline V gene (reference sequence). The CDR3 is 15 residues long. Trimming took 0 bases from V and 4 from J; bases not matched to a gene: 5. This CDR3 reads CASSLEAGGGETQYF. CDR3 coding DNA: TGTGCCAGCAGCTTGGAGGCAGGGGGCGGAGAGACCCAGTACTTC.

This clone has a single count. In DNA, the CDR3 is TGTGCCAGCAGTTCCCCCTCCCTAGGATACAATGAGCAGTTCTTC. Its protein product is CASSSPSLGYNEQFF. The chain uses TRBV27 and TRBJ2-1; D is ambiguous. The V gene's germline CDR1 is MNHEY and CDR2 SMNVEV (reference sequence). The V gene lost 4 bases and the J gene lost 4 bases, with 14 bases spanning the gap. The CDR3 has 15 amino acids.

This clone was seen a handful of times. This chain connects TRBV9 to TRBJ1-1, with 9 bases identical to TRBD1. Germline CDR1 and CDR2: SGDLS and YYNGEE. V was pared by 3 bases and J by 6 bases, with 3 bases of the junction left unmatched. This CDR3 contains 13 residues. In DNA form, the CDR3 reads TGTGCCAGCAGCGGGACAGGGGTCTCTGAAGCTTTCTTT. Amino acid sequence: CASSGTGVSEAFF.

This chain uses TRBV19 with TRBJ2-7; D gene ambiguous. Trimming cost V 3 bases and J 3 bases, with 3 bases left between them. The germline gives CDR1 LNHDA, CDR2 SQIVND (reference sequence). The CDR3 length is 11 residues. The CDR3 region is CASSIGYEQYF. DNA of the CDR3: TGTGCCAGTAGTATCGGCTACGAGCAGTACTTC.

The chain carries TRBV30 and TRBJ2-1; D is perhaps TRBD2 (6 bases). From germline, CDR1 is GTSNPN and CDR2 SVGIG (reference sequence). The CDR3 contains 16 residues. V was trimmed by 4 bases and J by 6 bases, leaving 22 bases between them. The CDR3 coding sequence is TGTGCCTGGAAACGGGGACCTGGGGGGTCACGCAATGAGCAGTTCTTC. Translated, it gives CAWKRGPGGSRNEQFF.

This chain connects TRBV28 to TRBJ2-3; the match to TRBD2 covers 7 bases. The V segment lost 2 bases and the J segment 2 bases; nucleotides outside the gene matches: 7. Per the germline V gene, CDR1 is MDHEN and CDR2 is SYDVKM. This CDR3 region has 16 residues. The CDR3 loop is CASSLPQLASTDTQYF. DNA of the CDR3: TGTGCCAGCAGTTTACCCCAACTAGCGTCCACAGATACGCAGTATTTT.

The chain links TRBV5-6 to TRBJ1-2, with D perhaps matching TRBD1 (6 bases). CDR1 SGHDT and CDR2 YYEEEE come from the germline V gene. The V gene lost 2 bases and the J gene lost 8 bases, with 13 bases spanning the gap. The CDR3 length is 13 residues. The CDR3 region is CASSFGGAGGYTF. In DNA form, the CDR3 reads TGTGCCAGCAGCTTTGGGGGCGCGGGCGGCTACACCTTC.